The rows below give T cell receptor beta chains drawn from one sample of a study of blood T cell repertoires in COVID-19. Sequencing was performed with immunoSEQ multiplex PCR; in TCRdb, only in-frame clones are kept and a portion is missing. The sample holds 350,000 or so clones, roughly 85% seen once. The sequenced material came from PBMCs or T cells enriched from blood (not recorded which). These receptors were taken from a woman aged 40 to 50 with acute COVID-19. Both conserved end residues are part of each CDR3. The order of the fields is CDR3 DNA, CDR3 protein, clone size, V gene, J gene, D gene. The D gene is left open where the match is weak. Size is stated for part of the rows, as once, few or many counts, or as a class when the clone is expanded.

cdr3_nt: TGTGCCAGCAGCTTAGGGAACAGGGCAGGCTACACCTTC
cdr3_aa: CASSLGNRAGYTF
clone_size: -
v_call: TRBV7-8
j_call: TRBJ1-2
d_call: -

cdr3_nt: TGTGCCAGCAGCTTAAAACTGGCGTGGAGTAGCGGGGTAACAGATACGCAGTATTTT
cdr3_aa: CASSLKLAWSSGVTDTQYF
clone_size: once
v_call: TRBV7-9
j_call: TRBJ2-3
d_call: TRBD2

cdr3_nt: TGCGCCAGCAGCTTGGACAGCGAAGCTTTCTTT
cdr3_aa: CASSLDSEAFF
clone_size: -
v_call: TRBV5-1
j_call: TRBJ1-1
d_call: -

cdr3_nt: TGTGCCAGCAGTCCCTGGGCAAACACCATATATTTT
cdr3_aa: CASSPWANTIYF
clone_size: -
v_call: TRBV6-5
j_call: TRBJ1-3
d_call: -

cdr3_nt: TGTGCCAGCTCACCAACCTTCCAGGCAGATACGCAGTATTTT
cdr3_aa: CASSPTFQADTQYF
clone_size: -
v_call: TRBV18
j_call: TRBJ2-3
d_call: -

cdr3_nt: TGTGCCAGCAGCTTGTGGGCGGGCCCCTACGAGCAGTACTTC
cdr3_aa: CASSLWAGPYEQYF
clone_size: -
v_call: TRBV5-4
j_call: TRBJ2-7
d_call: -

cdr3_nt: TGTGCCAGTAGTATCCCCGTGGGACAGGGCGCCCAGCCCCAGCATTTT
cdr3_aa: CASSIPVGQGAQPQHF
clone_size: -
v_call: TRBV19
j_call: TRBJ1-5
d_call: TRBD1

cdr3_nt: TGTGCCAGCAGCTATCGAGCCCGGGAGTATGATGAGCAGTTCTTC
cdr3_aa: CASSYRAREYDEQFF
clone_size: -
v_call: TRBV14
j_call: TRBJ2-1
d_call: -

cdr3_nt: TGCGCCAGCAGCCGTAGGACAGGGGACACTGAAGCTTTCTTT
cdr3_aa: CASSRRTGDTEAFF
clone_size: -
v_call: TRBV4-3
j_call: TRBJ1-1
d_call: TRBD1

cdr3_nt: TGTGCCAGTAGTACCACAGAGCACTATGGCTACACCTTC
cdr3_aa: CASSTTEHYGYTF
clone_size: -
v_call: TRBV19
j_call: TRBJ1-2
d_call: -

cdr3_nt: TGTGCCAGCAGCCGATTACAGGGGGATGGCTACACCTTC
cdr3_aa: CASSRLQGDGYTF
clone_size: few
v_call: TRBV7-6
j_call: TRBJ1-2
d_call: TRBD1

cdr3_nt: TGTGCCAGCAGAGAGGGACTAGTTGGTTTGGTTGAGCAGTTCTTC
cdr3_aa: CASREGLVGLVEQFF
clone_size: -
v_call: TRBV6-5
j_call: TRBJ2-1
d_call: TRBD2

cdr3_nt: TGTGCCAGCAGCCAAGGACAAGACTATGGCTACACCTTC
cdr3_aa: CASSQGQDYGYTF
clone_size: few
v_call: TRBV4-2
j_call: TRBJ1-2
d_call: -

cdr3_nt: TGTGCTAGTGGTGCCGGTAGCGGGGGCTCTAGCACAGATACGCAGTATTTT
cdr3_aa: CASGAGSGGSSTDTQYF
clone_size: -
v_call: TRBV12-5
j_call: TRBJ2-3
d_call: TRBD2

cdr3_nt: TGTGCCAGCAGCTTGGGAAAACAGGGGAACTCTGGAAACACCATATATTTT
cdr3_aa: CASSLGKQGNSGNTIYF
clone_size: -
v_call: TRBV5-4
j_call: TRBJ1-3
d_call: TRBD1

cdr3_nt: TGTGCCACCAGTGACTCGTCGGGACAGGGGATAACCGGGGAGCTGTTTTTT
cdr3_aa: CATSDSSGQGITGELFF
clone_size: -
v_call: TRBV24-1
j_call: TRBJ2-2
d_call: TRBD1

cdr3_nt: TGTGCCAGCAGACCCATTCGGGGGAACGGGGAGCTGTTTTTT
cdr3_aa: CASRPIRGNGELFF
clone_size: few
v_call: TRBV5-6
j_call: TRBJ2-2
d_call: -